This entry lists 15 T cell receptor beta chains sequenced from one sample in a study of blood T cells in healthy people across ages (dated by TCRdb to between 2015 and 2016). The library was built by means of 5' RACE. Instrument used: Illumina HiSeq 2500. A second PCR of roughly 6 to 11 cycles was run with a J-beta primer mix and a sample-barcoded 5' primer. The raw public reads went through TCRdb reprocessing: fastp at Q25, MiXCR clone calling, in-frame beta chains kept. One record per CDR3 amino acid sequence lists the most common genes and DNA. The sample table contains hundreds of thousands of distinct CDR3 sequences; only one count was recorded for around two fifths of them. The leading ten clones occupy approximately 20% of the sample. Sample: blood. These receptors all come from a man aged 60-69 years in good health.

This chain uses TRBV20-1 with TRBJ2-1; 9 bases agree with TRBD1. V shed 5 bases, J shed 9 bases, and the junction held 11 bases outside the gene matches. The length of the CDR3 is 14 residues. Germline V gene sequence: CDR1 DFQATT, CDR2 SNEGSKA (reference sequence). The DNA of the CDR3 is TGCAGTGCTGGACCGGGACAGGGATCTGGTGAGCAGTTCTTC. Its translation is CSAGPGQGSGEQFF.

This clonotype appeared a few times. The chain joins TRBV28 to TRBJ1-6, with D maybe TRBD1 (5 bases). V shed 7 bases and J shed 1 base, with 17 bases lying between them. The CDR3 sequence is 17 residues long. Germline loops: CDR1 MDHEN, CDR2 SYDVKM. CDR3 region: CASNPAPGGSYNSPLHF. The CDR3 coding sequence is TGTGCCAGCAACCCGGCCCCCGGGGGGTCCTATAATTCACCCCTCCACTTT.

The V gene is TRBV6-5, the J gene TRBJ1-6, with D perhaps TRBD1 (6 bases). The CDR3 has 13 amino acids. The V and J ends lost 6 bases and 8 bases respectively, with 11 bases between them. CDR1 is MNHEY, CDR2 SVGAGI, per germline. The CDR3 bases are TGTGCCAGCAGGGGGACACCTTATTCACCCCTCCACTTT. This gives the protein CASRGTPYSPLHF.

Here the CDR3 DNA reads TGTGCCAGCAGTGAGTCAGGGGCCAAAAACATTCAGTACTTC. Protein product: CASSESGAKNIQYF. The chain recombines TRBV2 with TRBJ2-7; D might be TRBD1 (5 bases). The DNA end favors TRBJ2-4, so the J call may be wrong. The germline CDR1 and CDR2 sequences are SNHLY and FYNNEI. The CDR3 sequence is 14 residues long.

This clonotype was counted only a few times. This chain links TRBV7-9 with TRBJ2-5; D tentatively fits TRBD1 or TRBD2 (5 bases each). The CDR3 length is 13 residues. Trimming removed 4 bases at V and 7 bases at J, with 13 bases between. Per germline, CDR1 SEHNR and CDR2 FQNEAQ (reference sequence). In nucleotides, the CDR3 is TGTGCCAGCAGCTCCGGGACGATTTTGACCCAGTACTTC. Amino acids: CASSSGTILTQYF.

The genes are TRBV3-1 and TRBJ2-1, with TRBD1 identical over 10 bases. The CDR3 length is 15 residues. The J segment lost 5 bases and the V segment lost 1 base, leaving 2 bases of the junction unmatched. Germline V gene sequence: CDR1 LGHDT, CDR2 YNNKEL (reference sequence). CDR3 in DNA: TGTGCCAGCAGCCAAGGGGACAGGGGTAACAATGAGCAGTTCTTC. As protein: CASSQGDRGNNEQFF.

The CDR3, as DNA: TGTGCCAGCAGTTTAGTTGGACAAAAGAACACTGAAGCTTTCTTT. Protein sequence: CASSLVGQKNTEAFF. The chain is built from TRBV28 and TRBJ1-1; TRBD1 might be the D (5 bases). The CDR3 is 15 residues long. V gave up 2 bases and J gave up 1 base, with 11 bases separating them. The germline V gene has CDR1 MDHEN and CDR2 SYDVKM.

The J gene is TRBJ1-5, the V gene TRBV19; D may be TRBD1 (6 bases). This CDR3 has 16 residues. CDR1 LNHDA and CDR2 SQIVND come from the germline V gene (reference sequence). V shed 4 bases and J shed 5 bases, with 18 bases lying between them. The CDR3 loop is CASSNPRGQGYQPQHF. DNA for the CDR3: TGTGCCAGTAGTAATCCCCGGGGGCAGGGGTATCAGCCCCAGCATTTT.

Comment on this clonotype: This may be a read error: a much more frequent sequence differs by one nucleotide. The chain is built from TRBV7-9 and TRBJ2-7; perhaps TRBD2 as D (7 bases). Looked up from germline, CDR1 is SEHNR and CDR2 is FQNEAQ (reference sequence). The CDR3 runs 16 residues. Trimming left V 4 bases short and J 2 bases short, with 18 bases between. The CDR3 DNA is TGTGCCAGCAGCTCGATAGACGGGGGGCTTACCTACGAGCAGTACTTC. Amino acid sequence: CASSSIDGGLTYEQYF.

This clonotype was seen a few times. The rearrangement uses TRBV4-1 and TRBJ2-5; TRBD2 aligns across 8 bases. In germline, CDR1 is MGHRA, CDR2 YSYEKL. CDR3 length: 16 residues. The V and J ends lost 1 base and 4 bases, in that order; junction bases with no gene match: 8. CDR3 region: CASSQGLTGGRETQYF. In DNA form, the CDR3 reads TGCGCCAGCAGCCAAGGCCTAACGGGGGGGCGAGAGACCCAGTACTTC.

The V call is TRBV7-7, the J call TRBJ2-5; D is possibly TRBD2 (5 bases). V lost 1 base and J 4 bases, leaving 10 bases between the germline ends. CDR1 SSHAT and CDR2 FNYEAQ come from the germline V gene (reference sequence). The CDR3 is made up of 14 amino acids. The CDR3, as DNA: TGTGCCAGCAGCTTAGAGGTTGGAGGAGAGACCCAGTACTTC. Translation gives CASSLEVGGETQYF. The entire variable domain, with the rest obtained from reference TRBV7-7 and TRBJ2-5, is as follows: GAGVSQSPRYKVTKRGQDVTLRCDPISSHATLYWYQQALGQGPEFLTYFNYEAQPDKSGLPSDRFSAERPEGSISTLTIQRTEQRDSAMYRCASSLEVGGETQYFGPGTRLLVL.

As for this clonotype: This may stem from a read error, because a much larger clone lies one nucleotide away. The rearrangement joins TRBV28 to TRBJ2-4, with 8 bases matching TRBD1. Germline values: CDR1 MDHEN, CDR2 SYDVKM. The CDR3 has 15 residues. V was clipped by 10 bases and J by 1 base; unmatched bases: 9. CDR3 loop: CATQHRTGAKNIQYF. The CDR3 DNA follows: TGTGCCACCCAGCACAGGACAGGGGCCAAAAACATTCAGTACTTC. Full variable domain (missing parts from reference TRBV28 and TRBJ2-4): DVKVTQSSRYLVKRTGEKVFLECVQDMDHENMFWYRQDPGLGLRLIYFSYDVKMKEKGDIPEGYSVSREKKERFSLILESASTNQTSMYLCATQHRTGAKNIQYFGAGTRLSVL.

The sample holds a few counts of this clonotype. The rearrangement joins TRBV9 to TRBJ2-4, with TRBD1 as a possible D gene (6 bases). The J call may not be correct, given that the DNA end is closer to TRBJ2-7. CDR1 and CDR2 from the germline V gene are SGDLS and YYNGEE. The CDR3 is 14 residues long. This chain's CDR3 is CASSVESDRREQYF. The DNA for the CDR3 is TGTGCCAGCAGCGTAGAATCGGACAGACGCGAGCAGTACTTC.

This clonotype showed up just a few times. This could be a read error, since a much larger clone is one nucleotide away. This rearrangement joins TRBV24-1 to TRBJ2-3; a possible D gene is TRBD1 (6 bases). The CDR3 spans 14 residues. The germline CDR1 and CDR2 sequences are KGHDR and SFDVKD. The CDR3 sequence: CATSDLDRTDAQYF. The CDR3 DNA is TGTGCCACCAGTGATTTAGACAGGACAGATGCGCAGTATTTT.

V is TRBV12-5 and J is TRBJ2-1; D unresolved. The germline V gene has CDR1 LGHNT and CDR2 FRNRAP. There are 11 residues in the CDR3. Trimming took 6 bases from V and 8 from J, leaving 8 bases between them. The CDR3 protein is CASGFFDEQFF. The CDR3 region has the DNA TGTGCTAGTGGCTTTTTTGATGAGCAGTTCTTC.